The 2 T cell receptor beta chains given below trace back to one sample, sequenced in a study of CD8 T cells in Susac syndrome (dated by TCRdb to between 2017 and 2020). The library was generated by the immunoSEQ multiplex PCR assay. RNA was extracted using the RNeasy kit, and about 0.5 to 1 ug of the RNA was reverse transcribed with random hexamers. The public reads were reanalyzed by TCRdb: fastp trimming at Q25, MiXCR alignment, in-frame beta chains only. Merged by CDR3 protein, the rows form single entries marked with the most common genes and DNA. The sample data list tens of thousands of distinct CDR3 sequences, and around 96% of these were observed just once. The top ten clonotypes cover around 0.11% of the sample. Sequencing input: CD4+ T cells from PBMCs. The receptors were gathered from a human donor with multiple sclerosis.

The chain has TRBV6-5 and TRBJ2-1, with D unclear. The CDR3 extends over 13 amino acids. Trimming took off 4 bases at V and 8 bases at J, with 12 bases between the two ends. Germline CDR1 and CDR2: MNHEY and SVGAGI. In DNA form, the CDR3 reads TGTGCCAGCAGTTCAAGGGCCCTAGATGAGCAGTTCTTC. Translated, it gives CASSSRALDEQFF.

The CDR3 DNA reads as TGTGCCACCAGTGATGGGCCGAACACTGAAGCTTTCTTT. This translates into CATSDGPNTEAFF. The chain combines TRBV24-1 with TRBJ1-1, with D unresolved. The CDR3 has 13 residues. Germline CDR1 KGHDR, CDR2 SFDVKD. V was pared by 3 bases and J by 1 base, with 5 bases between.